The clone carrying this T cell receptor beta chain came up a few times. The data derive from a study of beta chain features in type 1 diabetes. This CDR3 region has 16 residues. V lost 0 bases, J lost 5 bases, and 2 bases stayed unmatched. CDR1 is SGHTA and CDR2 is FQGNSA in the germline V gene. What was sequenced were expressed TCRB transcripts, since all of the isolated RNA had been reverse transcribed. TCRdb keeps only in-frame clones here, not all; method: immunoSEQ multiplex PCR. The sample lists about 450,000 clones, over 10% occurring once. V is TRBV7-2 and J is TRBJ2-3; 13 nucleotides agree with TRBD2. The receptor was derived from a woman in her late teens or twenties in good health. The sequenced sample consisted of naive CD4+ T cells from blood. The CDR3 reads CASSLALAGGQDTQYF. The CDR3 DNA follows: TGTGCCAGCAGCTTAGCACTAGCGGGGGGGCAAGATACGCAGTATTTT.